These 25 T cell receptor beta chains were all obtained from the same sample, sequenced in a study of blood T cell repertoires in COVID-19. Measured with immunoSEQ multiplex PCR; TCRdb has only the in-frame clones, and not every one. The data contain approximately 90,000 clones, over 75% of them singletons. Material: peripheral blood. All receptors come from a human donor in a cohort sampled during active COVID-19.

This clone appeared a single time. The J gene is TRBJ1-4, the V gene TRBV30; no definite D call. The ends were cut back, 2 bases at V and 8 bases at J, with 3 bases in the middle. Germline CDR1 reads GTSNPN; CDR2 reads SVGIG (reference sequence). The CDR3 consists of 10 residues. The CDR3 spells CAWSREKLFF. CDR3 DNA sequence: TGTGCCTGGAGTCGGGAAAAACTGTTTTTT.

The chain couples TRBV6-6 to TRBJ2-7, with 8 bases lining up with TRBD1. Germline V gene lookup returns CDR1 MNHNY and CDR2 SVGAGI (reference sequence). Trimming took 6 bases from V and 5 from J; bases not matched to a gene: 15. This CDR3 is built from 16 residues. This chain's CDR3 is CASSLGDRGQGHEQYF. CDR3 bases: TGTGCCAGCAGCCTCGGGGACCGAGGACAGGGCCACGAGCAGTACTTC.

This clone showed up just once. The CDR3 DNA reads TGTGCCATCACTCCGGGGAGCTCCTACGAGCAGTACTTC. Encoded protein: CAITPGSSYEQYF. The J gene is TRBJ2-7, the V gene TRBV10-3; a weak D match, TRBD2 (5 bases). Germline V CDR1 and CDR2: ENHRY, SYGVKD. The V end was cut by 7 bases, the J end by 0 bases, with 10 bases between. CDR3 length: 13 residues.

This rearrangement joins TRBV27 to TRBJ1-3; D unclear. This CDR3 comprises 14 residues. Trimming cost V 4 bases and J 3 bases, with 10 bases left between them. Germline lookup yields CDR1 MNHEY and CDR2 SMNVEV (reference sequence). CDR3 amino acids: CASSSGLSGNTIYF. The CDR3 nucleotides are TGTGCCAGCAGTTCCGGGTTGAGTGGAAACACCATATATTTT.

The J gene is TRBJ1-2, the V gene TRBV4-1; D not certain. This CDR3 region has 16 residues. The V gene's germline CDR1 is MGHRA and CDR2 YSYEKL. Trimming stripped 4 bases from V and 2 bases from J, with 17 bases between. CDR3 sequence reads: CASSPYPSGKNYGYTF. Here the CDR3 DNA reads TGCGCCAGCAGCCCATACCCCAGCGGCAAGAACTATGGCTACACCTTC.

The V and J genes are TRBV27 and TRBJ2-7; perhaps TRBD1 as D (5 bases). Trimming took off 3 bases at V and 1 base at J, with 7 bases between the two ends. The germline V gene has CDR1 MNHEY and CDR2 SMNVEV (reference sequence). The CDR3 totals 13 residues. This chain's CDR3 is CASSLQGSYEQYF. The DNA for the CDR3 is TGTGCCAGCAGTTTGCAGGGATCCTACGAGCAGTACTTC.

The rearrangement joins TRBV5-1 to TRBJ2-7, with TRBD2 matching 13 bases. V gave up 3 bases and J gave up 4 bases; unmatched junction bases: 16. Per germline, CDR1 SGHRS and CDR2 YFSETQ. The CDR3 loop spans 19 amino acids. This CDR3 is CASSSPTSGRARPGYEQYF. The CDR3 coding sequence is TGCGCCAGCAGCTCCCCTACTAGCGGGAGGGCCCGGCCGGGTTACGAGCAGTACTTC.

This chain links TRBV18 with TRBJ2-1; 7 bases line up with TRBD2. The trim removed 0 bases at V and 0 bases at J, leaving 11 bases unmatched. The germline gives CDR1 KGHSH, CDR2 LQKENI. The CDR3 runs to 19 residues. The CDR3 nucleotides read TGTGCCAGCTCACCACCGGTGGGAGGGTCTCGGAGCTCCTACAATGAGCAGTTCTTC. It specifies CASSPPVGGSRSSYNEQFF.

The rearrangement uses TRBV3-1 (or the pseudogene TRBV3-2) and TRBJ2-7; 9 positions agree with TRBD2. Germline V gene lookup returns CDR1 LGHDT and CDR2 YNNKEL (reference sequence). With V trimmed by 3 bases and J by 7 bases, 7 bases remained unmatched. CDR3 length: 14 amino acids. This CDR3 reads CASSQGGTSYEQYF. The CDR3 DNA follows: TGTGCCAGCAGCCAGGGTGGGACTAGCTATGAGCAGTACTTC.

This chain joins TRBV7-3 and TRBJ2-5; 8 nucleotides line up with TRBD1. Looked up from germline, CDR1 is SGHTA and CDR2 is FQGTGA. V gave up 5 bases and J gave up 4 bases; unmatched junction bases: 3. CDR3 length equals 13 residues. CDR3 sequence reads: CASSPTGGETQYF. CDR3 DNA: TGTGCCAGCAGCCCCACAGGGGGAGAGACCCAGTACTTC.

The chain joins TRBV4-3 to TRBJ2-3, with 7 bases that match TRBD1. Germline lookup yields CDR1 LGHNA and CDR2 YSLEER. The CDR3 loop spans 14 amino acids. The junction had 4 bases not matched to a gene; V was cut back by 4 bases and J by 3 bases. CDR3 sequence reads: CASSPRQGTDTQYF. The CDR3 region has the DNA TGCGCCAGCAGCCCTAGACAGGGAACAGATACGCAGTATTTT.

V usage is TRBV7-8 and J usage is TRBJ2-7, with 9 bases aligning to TRBD1. CDR1 SGHVS and CDR2 FQNEAQ come from the germline V gene. The ends lost 5 bases at V and 2 bases at J; junction bases unmatched: 7. The CDR3 spans 15 residues. CDR3 nucleotides: TGTGCCAGCAGCGACCGGACAGGGGACCCCTACGAGCAGTACTTC. This gives the protein CASSDRTGDPYEQYF.

The chain joins TRBV7-8 to TRBJ2-1; TRBD2 matches at 9 bases. Germline assignment: CDR1 SGHVS and CDR2 FQNEAQ. The CDR3 loop spans 15 amino acids. With 0 bases clipped from V and 6 bases from J, the junction kept 3 bases outside the gene matches. The CDR3 DNA reads TGTGCCAGCAGCTTAGCGCAACTAGCGGGCAATGAGCAGTTCTTC. Amino acid sequence: CASSLAQLAGNEQFF.

V is TRBV13 and J is TRBJ2-1, with 7 bases lining up with TRBD1. CDR1 and CDR2 (germline): PRHDT, FYEKMQ (reference sequence). The trim removed 6 bases at V and 8 bases at J, leaving 7 bases unmatched. CDR3 size: 13 residues. The CDR3 DNA is TGTGCCAGCAGACCGAATACAGGGGATGAGCAGTTCTTC. It yields the protein CASRPNTGDEQFF.

The V gene is TRBV5-1, the J gene TRBJ1-6, with unresolved D. Trimming pared 0 bases from V and 5 bases from J, leaving 6 bases between. The CDR3 totals 14 residues. Germline V gene data show CDR1 as SGHRS and CDR2 as YFSETQ. The CDR3: CASSLGGDNSPLHF. The CDR3 DNA is TGCGCCAGCAGCTTGGGAGGAGATAATTCACCCCTCCACTTT. The variable domain in full, with the rest retrieved from reference TRBV5-1 and TRBJ1-6, is KAGVTQTPRYLIKTRGQQVTLSCSPISGHRSVSWYQQTPGQGLQFLFEYFSETQRNKGNFPGRFSGRQFSNSRSEMNVSTLELGDSALYLCASSLGGDNSPLHFGNGTRLTVT.

The chain links TRBV5-1 to TRBJ2-2; 7 bases fit TRBD1. J gave up 6 bases and V 0 bases, and 5 bases lay outside the gene matches. The CDR3 has 15 amino acids. Germline values: CDR1 SGHRS, CDR2 YFSETQ. The CDR3 sequence is CASSLVTGLAGELFF. In DNA form, the CDR3 reads TGCGCCAGCAGCTTGGTGACAGGGCTGGCCGGGGAGCTGTTTTTT.

J is TRBJ2-1 and V is TRBV7-2; 8 bases line up with TRBD1. The length of the CDR3 is 16 residues. Germline lookup yields CDR1 SGHTA and CDR2 FQGNSA. With V trimmed by 5 bases and J by 1 base, 7 bases remained unmatched. The DNA for the CDR3 is TGTGCCAGCAGCCCTCTTGGACAGGGTTCCTACAATGAGCAGTTCTTC. Its protein product is CASSPLGQGSYNEQFF.

This clone came up many times. The chain is built from TRBV9 and TRBJ2-1, with 9 bases identical to TRBD1. The CDR3 is 15 amino acids. Germline assignment: CDR1 SGDLS and CDR2 YYNGEE. Unmatched junction bases numbered 10, after V lost 4 bases and J lost 8 bases. The CDR3 coding sequence is TGTGCCAGCAGCACTCGACAGGGGGGCCTGGATGAGCAGTTCTTC. Its translation is CASSTRQGGLDEQFF.

The chain employs TRBV2 and TRBJ2-7; 8 bases fit TRBD1. This CDR3 contains 14 residues. Germline CDR1 is SNHLY and CDR2 is FYNNEI. V was clipped by 2 bases and J by 5 bases; unmatched bases: 5. The CDR3 is CASSEYRGINEQYF. The CDR3 DNA reads TGTGCCAGCAGTGAATACAGGGGGATCAACGAGCAGTACTTC.

This chain connects TRBV6-5 to TRBJ1-2, with D perhaps matching TRBD1 (6 bases). This CDR3 contains 15 residues. CDR1 MNHEY and CDR2 SVGAGI come from the germline V gene. V was cut by 6 bases and J by 4 bases, with 18 bases left in between. The CDR3: CASSPAGVMGYGYTF. CDR3 bases: TGTGCCAGCAGCCCCGCAGGGGTAATGGGCTATGGCTACACCTTC.

This clone has a single count. At one end the junction does not follow the germline gene, possibly because of a read error. The chain has TRBV6-2 or TRBV6-3 and TRBJ2-4; a weak D match, TRBD2 (5 bases). The germline CDR1 and CDR2 sequences are MNHEY and SVGEGT. The CDR3 runs to 16 residues. CDR3 nucleotides: TGTGCCAGCAGTTACTCGATGCTGAGGCGGTGGAGGTATCCCCACTTT. Translating gives CASSYSMLRRWRYPHF.

The genes are TRBV5-6 and TRBJ2-7, with D possibly TRBD2 on 5 matching bases. Trimming removed 4 bases from V and 5 bases from J, with 22 bases in between. Germline CDR1 and CDR2: SGHDT and YYEEEE. This CDR3 spans 16 amino acids. The CDR3 loop is CASSDILAPVSHEQYF. CDR3 sequence (DNA): TGTGCCAGCAGCGATATCCTAGCTCCGGTTTCCCACGAGCAGTACTTC.

This clone was seen only a few times. The gene calls are TRBV3-1 (or the pseudogene TRBV3-2) and TRBJ2-7, with D possibly being TRBD2 (6 bases). The CDR3 has 14 residues. V lost 0 bases and J 6 bases, leaving 12 bases between the germline ends. Looked up from germline, CDR1 is LGHDT and CDR2 is YNNKEL (reference sequence). CDR3: CASSQDAVGGEQYF. The CDR3 coding sequence is TGTGCCAGCAGCCAAGATGCGGTCGGGGGCGAGCAGTACTTC.

The count of this clone is one. CDR3 region: CASSLASTDRAYGYTF. CDR3 DNA: TGCGCCAGCAGCTTGGCCTCGACTGACAGGGCCTATGGCTACACCTTC. The V and J genes are TRBV5-1 and TRBJ1-2; TRBD1 matches 7 bases. The CDR3 sequence is 16 residues long. V gave up 0 bases and J gave up 4 bases; unmatched junction bases: 9. CDR1 is SGHRS and CDR2 is YFSETQ in the germline V gene.

This rearrangement joins TRBV18 to TRBJ2-5; no reliable D call. CDR3 length: 13 residues. CDR1 is KGHSH, CDR2 LQKENI, per germline. The V gene lost 3 bases and the J gene lost 4 bases, with 9 bases spanning the gap. CDR3 amino acids: CASSPRQAETQYF. The CDR3, as DNA: TGTGCCAGCTCACCCCGCCAAGCAGAGACCCAGTACTTC.